This T cell receptor beta chain is drawn from a study of blood T cell repertoires in COVID-19. Study at large: The origin of the acute and convalescent COVID-19 samples was the United States, Italy and Spain. T cells, B-cell-depleted T cells, or PBMCs supplied cDNA or gDNA.

Per germline, CDR1 KGHSH and CDR2 LQKENI. After removal of 3 bases from V and 3 bases from J, the junction contained 12 bases not matched to a gene. This CDR3 region has 18 residues. Seattle-derived patients entered the study during active infection and were followed longitudinally. In the study's own analysis: Scientists estimated how many nucleated cells there were by amplifying reference gene primers. Clones were sequenced by immunoSEQ multiplex PCR, and TCRdb holds only the in-frame ones, with some missing. The DNA gave D and trimming, while V, J and clone size come from that table. The sample records over 200,000 clones, 65% to 85% being singletons.

The receptor was isolated from a woman aged 30 to 39 with COVID-19, enrolled during active disease. The sample taken for sequencing was peripheral blood. This chain uses TRBV18 with TRBJ2-1; 9 bases are a match to TRBD2. The CDR3 is CASSPIVLAGDSYNEQFF. The CDR3 DNA follows: TGTGCCAGCTCACCCATAGTATTAGCGGGAGATAGCTACAATGAGCAGTTCTTC. Together with reference TRBV18 and TRBJ2-1, the CDR3 gives the full variable domain: NAGVMQNPRHLVRRRGQEARLRCSPMKGHSHVYWYRQLPEEGLKFMVYLQKENIIDESGMPKERFSAEFPKEGPSILRIQQVVRGDSAAYFCASSPIVLAGDSYNEQFFGPGTRLTVL.